A selection of T cell receptor beta chains follows, all from one sample in a study of blood T cells in healthy people across ages. TCRdb re-derived calls from the 5' RACE reads in MiXCR, one entry per CDR3 protein. The table shows roughly 1,100,000 distinct CDR3 sequences, with almost 25% occurring only once. A further study also used this sample, focusing on T cells of mothers and their children.

Sequencing was carried out using blood. These receptors all come from a girl aged 2-10 years in good health. CDR3s leave out the opening cysteine and the closing phenylalanine or tryptophan. Clone size is stated in some rows and not others, as once, few, many or a class when expanded.

clone_size j_call v_call cdr3_aa
many TRBJ1-5 TRBV7-8 ASSLDSGGSINQPQH
few TRBJ1-2 TRBV7-9 ASTLSDHDSSSGYT
few TRBJ1-2 TRBV3-1 ASRPSGGYGYT
few TRBJ2-7 TRBV27 ASSRGIGLAGTEGYEQY
few TRBJ2-2 TRBV10-3 AIEGYTGELF
. TRBJ2-1 TRBV6-2/TRBV6-3 ASRPQYNEQF
many TRBJ2-5 TRBV7-2 ASSPNPETQY
. TRBJ2-2 TRBV20-1 SAMSETGELF
. TRBJ2-5 TRBV12-3/TRBV12-4 ASSFLGLAGQETQY
few TRBJ2-7 TRBV3-1 ASSQEGLAGNEQY
few TRBJ1-5 TRBV27 ASSSLWDSNQPQH
few TRBJ1-1 TRBV4-2 ASSWGQGGTEAF
. . TRBV7-9 ASSPTRTGSSYEQY
once TRBJ2-5 TRBV4-3 ASSQGRNPETQY
. TRBJ1-5 TRBV28 ASSRGGAGNQPQH
. TRBJ1-2 TRBV20-1 GASETAGVHDYT
few TRBJ1-1 TRBV20-1 SARDRGPEAF
. TRBJ2-1 TRBV12-3/TRBV12-4 ASSPITRGLDEQF
few TRBJ2-3 TRBV28 ASSLSSLGLLSTDTRY
. TRBJ2-3 TRBV5-5 ASSSVDIFTDTQY
. TRBJ1-1 TRBV7-3 ASSIGGAATEAF
. TRBJ2-5 TRBV20-1 SGQGGGQETQY
. TRBJ2-1 TRBV20-1 SVNYHEQF
. TRBJ2-3 TRBV5-5 ASSLWASGSTDTQY
. TRBJ2-6 TRBV4-2 ASSQELGLSGANALT
. TRBJ2-7 TRBV11-2 ASSFLASGAYEQY
. TRBJ1-1 TRBV12-3/TRBV12-4 ASSLEGARVNRDTEAF
. TRBJ2-1 TRBV20-1 SAKSTSGDYNEQF
few . TRBV4-2 ASSATGGGIYEQY
. TRBJ1-2 TRBV29-1 SAPGVYGYT
few TRBJ1-2 TRBV6-5 ASSYDRGKANYGYT
few TRBJ2-7 TRBV5-1 ASSGEPEAGENYEQY
. . TRBV20-1 SASQRMAYEQY
few TRBJ2-7 TRBV15 ATSRAGSSYEQY
. TRBJ1-3 TRBV7-2 ASSLGRAGQISGNTIY
few TRBJ2-2 TRBV5-1 ASSSGAAIPTGELF
. TRBJ2-5 TRBV19 ASRDGWTQY
. . TRBV3-1 ASSRLSGTSQGNEQF
few TRBJ1-2 TRBV5-1 ASSSRTGTDGYT
. TRBJ1-6 TRBV14 ASSQVFPSYNSPLH
. TRBJ2-1 TRBV27 ASSPPGPASYNEQF
. TRBJ1-1 TRBV6-5 ASSPVSLMNTEAF
few TRBJ1-2 TRBV11-2 ASSLDRQVLYGYT
few TRBJ2-2 TRBV6-1 ASSEAEFTGELF
few TRBJ1-1 TRBV7-9 ASSLFEGTAF
few TRBJ1-5 TRBV5-6 ASSNTGTPNQPQH